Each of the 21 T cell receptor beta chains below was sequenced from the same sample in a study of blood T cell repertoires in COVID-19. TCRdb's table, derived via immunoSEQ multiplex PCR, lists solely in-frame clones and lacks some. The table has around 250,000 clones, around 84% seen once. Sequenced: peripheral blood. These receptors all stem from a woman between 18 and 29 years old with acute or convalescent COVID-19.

The CDR3 DNA reads TGTGCCAGCAGCGTAGGTCTAGATGGAGGTTATGAGCAGTTCTTC. It yields the protein CASSVGLDGGYEQFF. V is TRBV9 and J is TRBJ2-1, with a weak D call TRBD2 (5 bases). Trimming cost V 0 bases and J 8 bases, with 15 bases left between them. The CDR3 spans 15 residues. CDR1 and CDR2 (germline): SGDLS, YYNGEE.

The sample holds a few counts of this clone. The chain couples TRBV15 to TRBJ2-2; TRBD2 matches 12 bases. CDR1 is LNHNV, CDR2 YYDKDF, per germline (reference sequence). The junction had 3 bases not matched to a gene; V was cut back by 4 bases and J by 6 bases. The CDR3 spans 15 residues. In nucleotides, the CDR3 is TGTGCCACCAGCATAGGACTAGCGGGACCCGGGGAGCTGTTTTTT. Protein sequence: CATSIGLAGPGELFF. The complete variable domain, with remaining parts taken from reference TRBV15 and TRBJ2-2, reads DAMVIQNPRYQVTQFGKPVTLSCSQTLNHNVMYWYQQKSSQAPKLLFHYYDKDFNNEADTPDNFQSRRPNTSFCFLDIRSPGLGDTAMYLCATSIGLAGPGELFFGEGSRLTVL.

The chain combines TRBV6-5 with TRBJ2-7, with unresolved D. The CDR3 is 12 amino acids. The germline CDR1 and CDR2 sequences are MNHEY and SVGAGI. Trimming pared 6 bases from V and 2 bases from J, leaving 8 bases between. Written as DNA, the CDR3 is TGTGCCAGCAGCCAACAGACCTACGAGCAGTACTTC. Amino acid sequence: CASSQQTYEQYF.

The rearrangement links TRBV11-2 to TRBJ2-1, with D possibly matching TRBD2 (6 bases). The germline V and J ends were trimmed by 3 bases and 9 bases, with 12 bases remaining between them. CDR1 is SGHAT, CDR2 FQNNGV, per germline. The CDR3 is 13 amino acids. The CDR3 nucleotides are TGTGCCAGCAGCTTGCAACTAGCCGCTGAGCAGTTCTTC. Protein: CASSLQLAAEQFF.

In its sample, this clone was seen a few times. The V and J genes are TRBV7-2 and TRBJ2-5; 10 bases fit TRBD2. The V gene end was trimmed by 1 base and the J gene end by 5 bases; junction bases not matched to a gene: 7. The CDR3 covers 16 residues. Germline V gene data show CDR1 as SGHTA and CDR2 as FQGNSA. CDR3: CASSLGLAGARETQYF. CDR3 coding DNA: TGTGCCAGCAGCTTAGGCCTAGCGGGAGCAAGGGAGACCCAGTACTTC. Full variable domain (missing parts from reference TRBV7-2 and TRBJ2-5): GAGVSQSPSNKVTEKGKDVELRCDPISGHTALYWYRQSLGQGLEFLIYFQGNSAPDKSGLPSDRFSAERTGGSVSTLTIQRTQQEDSAVYLCASSLGLAGARETQYFGPGTRLLVL.

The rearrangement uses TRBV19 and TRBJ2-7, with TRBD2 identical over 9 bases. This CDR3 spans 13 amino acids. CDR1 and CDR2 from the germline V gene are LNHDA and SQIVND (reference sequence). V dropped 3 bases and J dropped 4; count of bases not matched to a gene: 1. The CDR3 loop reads CASSMTSGYEQYF. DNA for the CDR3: TGTGCCAGTAGTATGACTAGCGGTTACGAGCAGTACTTC.

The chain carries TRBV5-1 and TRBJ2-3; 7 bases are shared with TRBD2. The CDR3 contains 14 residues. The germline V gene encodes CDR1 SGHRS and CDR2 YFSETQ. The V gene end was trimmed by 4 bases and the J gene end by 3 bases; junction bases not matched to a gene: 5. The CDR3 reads CASSRQAGTDTQYF. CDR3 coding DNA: TGCGCCAGCAGCCGTCAAGCGGGGACAGATACGCAGTATTTT.

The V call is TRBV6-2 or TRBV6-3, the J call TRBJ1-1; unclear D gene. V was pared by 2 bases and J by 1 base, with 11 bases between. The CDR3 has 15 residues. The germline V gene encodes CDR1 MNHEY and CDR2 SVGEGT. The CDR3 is CASSYALSGNTEAFF. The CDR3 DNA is TGTGCCAGCAGTTACGCCTTATCAGGGAACACTGAAGCTTTCTTT.

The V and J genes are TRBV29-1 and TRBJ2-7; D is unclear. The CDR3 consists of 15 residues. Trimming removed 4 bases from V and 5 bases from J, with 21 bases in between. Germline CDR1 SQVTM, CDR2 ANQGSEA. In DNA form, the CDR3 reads TGCAGCGTTGCGTTCGGCGGCAGTTCGCGAGACGAGCAGTACTTC. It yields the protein CSVAFGGSSRDEQYF.

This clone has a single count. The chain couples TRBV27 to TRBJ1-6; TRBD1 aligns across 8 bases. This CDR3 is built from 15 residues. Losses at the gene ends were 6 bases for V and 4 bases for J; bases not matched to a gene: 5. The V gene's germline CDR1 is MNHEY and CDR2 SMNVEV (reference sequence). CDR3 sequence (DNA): TGTGCCAGCAGCCAGGACAGGGAATATAATTCACCCCTCCACTTT. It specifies CASSQDREYNSPLHF.

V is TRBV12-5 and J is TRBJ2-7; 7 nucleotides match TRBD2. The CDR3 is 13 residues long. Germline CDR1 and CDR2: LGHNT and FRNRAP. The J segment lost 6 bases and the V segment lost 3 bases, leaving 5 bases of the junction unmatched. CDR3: CASGLFIAGEQYF. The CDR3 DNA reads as TGTGCTAGTGGTTTATTTATAGCGGGCGAGCAGTACTTC.

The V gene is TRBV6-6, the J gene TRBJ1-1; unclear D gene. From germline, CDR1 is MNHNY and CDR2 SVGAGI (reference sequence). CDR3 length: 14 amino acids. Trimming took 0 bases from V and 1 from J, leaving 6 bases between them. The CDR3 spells CASSYSAGNTEAFF. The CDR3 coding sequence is TGTGCCAGCAGTTACTCCGCAGGGAACACTGAAGCTTTCTTT.

In DNA form, the CDR3 reads TGTGCCAGCAGCGAAGGCGGGGCATCCTACAATGAGCAGTTCTTC. Its protein is CASSEGGASYNEQFF. The chain uses TRBV25-1 and TRBJ2-1; tentatively, D is TRBD2 (6 bases). The CDR3 extends over 15 amino acids. The V gene lost 6 bases and the J gene lost 1 base, with 13 bases spanning the gap. Germline V lookup: CDR1 MGHDK, CDR2 SYGVNS.

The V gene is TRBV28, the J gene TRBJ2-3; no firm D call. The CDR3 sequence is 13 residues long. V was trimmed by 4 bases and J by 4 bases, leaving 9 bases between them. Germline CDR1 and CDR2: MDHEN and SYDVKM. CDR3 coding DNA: TGTGCCAGCAGTTCCTTATCCCCAGATACGCAGTATTTT. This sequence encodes CASSSLSPDTQYF.

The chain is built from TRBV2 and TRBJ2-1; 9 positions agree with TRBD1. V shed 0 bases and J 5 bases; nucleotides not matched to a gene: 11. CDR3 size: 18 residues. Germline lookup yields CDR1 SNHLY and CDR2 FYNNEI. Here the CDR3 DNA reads TGTGCCAGCAGTGAAGCGGGAGCTGGGACAGGGACGCACAATGAGCAGTTCTTC. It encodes CASSEAGAGTGTHNEQFF.

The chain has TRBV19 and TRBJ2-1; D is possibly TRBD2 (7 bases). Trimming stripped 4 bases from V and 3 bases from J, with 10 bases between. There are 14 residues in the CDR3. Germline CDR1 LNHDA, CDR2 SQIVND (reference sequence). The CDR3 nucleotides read TGTGCCAGTAGTAAGGGGGGGGACTACAATGAGCAGTTCTTC. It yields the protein CASSKGGDYNEQFF.

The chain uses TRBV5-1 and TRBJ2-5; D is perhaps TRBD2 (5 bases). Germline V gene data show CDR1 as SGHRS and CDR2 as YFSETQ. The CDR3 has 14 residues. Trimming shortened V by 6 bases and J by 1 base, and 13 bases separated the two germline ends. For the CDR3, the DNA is TGCGCCAGCACGGTCCGGGCGGGCCAAGAGACCCAGTACTTC. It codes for CASTVRAGQETQYF.

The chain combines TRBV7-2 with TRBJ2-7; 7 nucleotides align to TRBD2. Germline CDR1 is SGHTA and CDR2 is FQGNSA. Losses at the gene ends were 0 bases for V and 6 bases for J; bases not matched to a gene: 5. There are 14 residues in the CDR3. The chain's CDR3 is CASSLASGLIEQYF. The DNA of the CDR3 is TGTGCCAGCAGCTTAGCTAGCGGGTTGATCGAGCAGTACTTC. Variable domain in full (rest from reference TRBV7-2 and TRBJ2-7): GAGVSQSPSNKVTEKGKDVELRCDPISGHTALYWYRQSLGQGLEFLIYFQGNSAPDKSGLPSDRFSAERTGGSVSTLTIQRTQQEDSAVYLCASSLASGLIEQYFGPGTRLTVT.

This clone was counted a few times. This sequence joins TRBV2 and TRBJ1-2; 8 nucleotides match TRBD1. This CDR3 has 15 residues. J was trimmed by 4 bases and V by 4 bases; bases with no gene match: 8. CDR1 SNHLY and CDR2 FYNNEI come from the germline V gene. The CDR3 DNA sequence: TGTGCCAGCAGTGCTGACAGGGGAGGAATCTATGGCTACACCTTC. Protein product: CASSADRGGIYGYTF.

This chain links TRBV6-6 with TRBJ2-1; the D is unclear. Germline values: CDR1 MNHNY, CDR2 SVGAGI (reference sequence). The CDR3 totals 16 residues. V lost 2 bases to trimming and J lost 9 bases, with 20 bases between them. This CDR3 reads CASSYEVVWRSSEQFF. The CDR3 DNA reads TGTGCCAGCAGTTACGAGGTCGTATGGAGAAGTAGTGAGCAGTTCTTC.

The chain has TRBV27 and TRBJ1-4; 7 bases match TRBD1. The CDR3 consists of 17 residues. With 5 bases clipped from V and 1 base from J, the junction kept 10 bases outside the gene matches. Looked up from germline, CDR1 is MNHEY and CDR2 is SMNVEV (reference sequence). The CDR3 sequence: CASSARDSLVTNEKLFF. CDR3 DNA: TGTGCCAGCAGTGCCCGGGACAGCCTGGTAACTAATGAAAAACTGTTTTTT. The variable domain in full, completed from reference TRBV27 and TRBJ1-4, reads EAQVTQNPRYLITVTGKKLTVTCSQNMNHEYMSWYRQDPGLGLRQIYYSMNVEVTDKGDVPEGYKVSRKEKRNFPLILESPSPNQTSLYFCASSARDSLVTNEKLFFGSGTQLSVL.